The 6 T cell receptor beta chains reported below all come from one sample, sequenced in a study of vaccination and CD4 T cells after COVID-19 (dated by TCRdb to between 2021 and 2022). The receptor library was made with PCR. This sample was sequenced with an Illumina iSeq 100. At the Johns Hopkins FTIC core, DNA from the cultured CD4+ T cells underwent TCR sequencing with the Oncomine TCR Beta short-read assay. TCRdb reprocessed the public reads (quality trimming at Q25 with fastp, clone calling with MiXCR) and kept in-frame beta chains. Merged by CDR3 protein, the rows form single entries marked with the most common genes and DNA. The sample includes 10,000 to 15,000 distinct CDR3 sequences, with about 74% observed a single time. In total, the top ten clones hold 8.1% of the sample. The intended sense of this specimen's treatment or condition label: roughly nine-day PBMC culture with coronavirus spike peptide pools or control peptides (ViraFEST assay).

No antigen has been assigned to these receptors. Material: CD4+ T cells from blood, cultured in vitro, obtained after SARS-CoV-2 vaccination. The receptors were sampled from a human donor who received a COVID-19 vaccine.

Only one count was recorded for this clonotype. The gene calls are TRBV20-1 and TRBJ2-7; TRBD1 agrees at 10 bases. Trimming cost V 2 bases and J 1 base; bases outside gene matches: 11. The CDR3 runs 17 residues. Germline-derived CDR1 and CDR2 are DFQATT and SNEGSKA (reference sequence). The CDR3 sequence is CSARTLGGDRGSYEQYF. The CDR3 DNA sequence: TGCAGTGCTAGAACCCTAGGTGGGGACAGGGGATCCTACGAGCAGTACTTC.

J is TRBJ2-5 and V is TRBV19, with 9 positions matching TRBD1. This CDR3 is built from 15 residues. V trimming: 6 bases; J trimming: 5 bases; junction bases outside the gene matches: 10. The germline V gene has CDR1 LNHDA and CDR2 SQIVND (reference sequence). CDR3 bases: TGTGCCAGTAGGGTGACAGGGGGGAGGGAGGAGACCCAGTACTTC. Its protein product is CASRVTGGREETQYF.

The V and J genes are TRBV20-1 and TRBJ2-5; 11 bases agree with TRBD2. Trimming took 1 base from V and 5 from J; bases not matched to a gene: 0. This CDR3 spans 13 amino acids. Looked up from germline, CDR1 is DFQATT and CDR2 is SNEGSKA (reference sequence). The CDR3 coding sequence is TGCAGTGCTAGAGGACTAGCGGGGGAGACCCAGTACTTC. Translation gives CSARGLAGETQYF.

This clonotype has only one observation. J is TRBJ2-1 and V is TRBV12-5; TRBD2 might be the D (5 bases). Germline loops: CDR1 LGHNT, CDR2 FRNRAP. The V end lost 2 bases, the J end lost 10 bases, and 12 bases lay between the germline ends. The CDR3 is 13 amino acids. The CDR3 DNA reads as TGTGCTAGTGGTTTGCGGCCTAGCCTAGAGCAGTTCTTC. Amino acids: CASGLRPSLEQFF.

This chain joins TRBV10-1 and TRBJ2-3; possibly TRBD2 for D (6 bases). Germline assignment: CDR1 WNHNN and CDR2 SYGVQD (reference sequence). V was clipped by 1 base and J by 6 bases, with 11 bases between them. The CDR3 runs to 14 residues. In DNA form, the CDR3 reads TGCGCCAGCAGTGAGTGGACTCGGGGGGATACGCAGTATTTT. This codes for CASSEWTRGDTQYF.

This chain links TRBV27 with TRBJ2-5; 9 bases map to TRBD2. The CDR3 sequence is 16 residues long. CDR1 is MNHEY, CDR2 SMNVEV, per germline (reference sequence). V lost 3 bases, J lost 5 bases, and 10 bases stayed unmatched. Here the CDR3 DNA reads TGTGCCAGCAGTTTGTGGACAGCGGGGGGTACCGAGACCCAGTACTTC. Protein sequence: CASSLWTAGGTETQYF.